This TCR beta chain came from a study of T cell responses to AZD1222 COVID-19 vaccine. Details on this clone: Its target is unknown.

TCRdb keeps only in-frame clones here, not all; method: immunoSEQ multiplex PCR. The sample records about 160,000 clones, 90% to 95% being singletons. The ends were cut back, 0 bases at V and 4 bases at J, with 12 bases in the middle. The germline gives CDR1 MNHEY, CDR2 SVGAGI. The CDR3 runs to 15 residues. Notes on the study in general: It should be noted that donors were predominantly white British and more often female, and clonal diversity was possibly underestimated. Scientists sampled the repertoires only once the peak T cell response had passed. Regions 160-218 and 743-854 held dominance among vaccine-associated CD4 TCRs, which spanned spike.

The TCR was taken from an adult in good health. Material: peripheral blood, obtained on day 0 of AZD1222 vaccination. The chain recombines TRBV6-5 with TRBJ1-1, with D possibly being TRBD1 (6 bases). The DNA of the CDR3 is TGTGCCAGCAGTTACTCCGCGGGGGCGCCCACTGAAGCTTTCTTT. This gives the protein CASSYSAGAPTEAFF.